The 14 T cell receptor beta chains below were found in one sample sequenced in a study of cytomegalovirus exposure and HLA in healthy donors. The PCR employed 60 Vbeta primers together with 13 Jbeta primers. Here immunoSEQ multiplex PCR was the method, and the copy in TCRdb shows in-frame clones only, minus some. The sample yields over 130,000 clones, just over 70% seen once. The sequenced material came from PBMCs. The source of these receptors is a woman under 40 in good health and CMV-seronegative.

The V gene is TRBV4-1, the J gene TRBJ1-1; 7 bases fit TRBD1. Per the germline V gene, CDR1 is MGHRA and CDR2 is YSYEKL. V was clipped by 4 bases and J by 8 bases; unmatched bases: 7. This CDR3 is 13 amino acids long. DNA of the CDR3: TGCGCCAGCAGCCCCCGGGACAGAGGAGAAGCTTTCTTT. It codes for CASSPRDRGEAFF.

The chain is built from TRBV7-2 and TRBJ2-7; 10 bases line up with TRBD1. Germline CDR1 SGHTA, CDR2 FQGNSA. This CDR3 has 15 residues. J was trimmed by 3 bases and V by 3 bases; bases with no gene match: 5. The CDR3: CASSFLGTGVYEQYF. Here the CDR3 DNA reads TGTGCCAGCAGCTTTCTTGGGACAGGGGTCTACGAGCAGTACTTC.

Only a few counts were recorded for this clone. DNA for the CDR3: TGTGCCAGCAGTGTAGCTAGCGGGGGGCCCCCCGGGGAGCTGTTTTTT. Its protein is CASSVASGGPPGELFF. V usage is TRBV6-1 and J usage is TRBJ2-2; the match to TRBD2 covers 11 bases. Germline loops: CDR1 MNHNS, CDR2 SASEGT. The CDR3 consists of 16 residues. Losses at the gene ends were 4 bases for V and 6 bases for J; bases not matched to a gene: 7.

This clone has only a few counts. The chain employs TRBV4-1 and TRBJ1-5; D gene ambiguous. CDR3 length: 15 amino acids. V lost 0 bases, J lost 3 bases, and 9 bases lay in between. Germline V lookup: CDR1 MGHRA, CDR2 YSYEKL. The CDR3 bases are TGCGCCAGCAGCCAAGATCAACAGAACAATCAGCCCCAGCATTTT. It codes for CASSQDQQNNQPQHF.

This chain uses TRBV5-8 with TRBJ2-5; D possibly corresponds to TRBD1 (5 bases). Germline-derived CDR1 and CDR2 are SGHTS and YDEGEE. The CDR3 spans 17 residues. The V and J ends lost 1 base and 2 bases respectively, with 18 bases between them. The CDR3 region has the DNA TGTGCCAGCAGCTTGCGAGCTTTCGGCAGGGTTCAAGAGACCCAGTACTTC. Translating gives CASSLRAFGRVQETQYF.

This clone appeared a few times. The V gene is TRBV5-1, the J gene TRBJ2-3, with D tentatively TRBD2 (5 bases). V shed 5 bases and J shed 2 bases, with 12 bases lying between them. CDR1 SGHRS and CDR2 YFSETQ come from the germline V gene. This CDR3 comprises 14 residues. The CDR3 coding sequence is TGCGCCAGCAGTTCGGGATCCCTCACAGATACGCAGTATTTT. Its protein is CASSSGSLTDTQYF.

This clone has more than one count but fewer than ten. The chain uses TRBV27 and TRBJ2-6; 7 positions match TRBD1. CDR1 and CDR2 from the germline V gene are MNHEY and SMNVEV (reference sequence). This CDR3 spans 15 amino acids. V lost 2 bases, J lost 4 bases, and 2 bases stayed unmatched. The CDR3 reads CASSLTGVGANVLTF. DNA for the CDR3: TGTGCCAGCAGTTTAACAGGGGTCGGGGCCAACGTCCTGACTTTC.

This chain uses TRBV20-1 with TRBJ1-2; D remains unclear. V was pared by 6 bases and J by 8 bases, with 10 bases between. Germline CDR1 and CDR2: DFQATT and SNEGSKA (reference sequence). The CDR3 sequence is 10 residues long. In DNA, the CDR3 is TGCAGTGCCCCGGACTGGGGCTACACCTTC. It specifies CSAPDWGYTF.

This clone turned up a few times. The rearrangement uses TRBV9 and TRBJ2-5; TRBD2 matches at 8 bases. The CDR3 is 17 residues long. Germline CDR1 SGDLS, CDR2 YYNGEE. J gave up 7 bases and V 4 bases, and 18 bases lay outside the gene matches. Written as DNA, the CDR3 is TGTGCCAGCAGCTCCCCAGCTGGGGCGCGGGAGGTAGTGACCCAGTACTTC. This gives the protein CASSSPAGAREVVTQYF.

This clone has just a few counts. The chain has TRBV6-5 and TRBJ2-3, with 7 bases matching TRBD2. The germline gives CDR1 MNHEY, CDR2 SVGAGI. The trim removed 4 bases at V and 2 bases at J, leaving 6 bases unmatched. The CDR3 extends over 15 amino acids. The CDR3 region is CASSSGLVPTDTQYF. In nucleotides, the CDR3 is TGTGCCAGCAGTTCCGGACTAGTTCCCACAGATACGCAGTATTTT.

CDR3 bases: TGTGCCAGCAGCCAAGATGGGAGGGGGGCCAAAAACATTCAGTACTTC. Protein product: CASSQDGRGAKNIQYF. The chain joins TRBV4-2 to TRBJ2-4, with D tentatively TRBD2 (7 bases). With 0 bases removed from V and 1 base from J, the gap between germline ends came to 10 bases. CDR1 and CDR2 from the germline V gene are LGHNA and YNFKEQ. The CDR3 contains 16 residues.

The CDR3 protein is CASSLRGQYNSPLHF. CDR3 in DNA: TGTGCCAGCAGCTTGCGGGGACAGTATAATTCACCCCTCCACTTT. The chain couples TRBV5-4 to TRBJ1-6, with 7 bases fitting TRBD1. This CDR3 has 15 residues. J was trimmed by 4 bases and V by 1 base; bases with no gene match: 2. Germline V lookup: CDR1 SGHNT, CDR2 YYREEE (reference sequence).

This chain connects TRBV7-9 to TRBJ1-2, with 8 bases matching TRBD1. CDR1 and CDR2 (germline): SEHNR, FQNEAQ (reference sequence). The CDR3 is 17 amino acids. The ends lost 4 bases at V and 0 bases at J; junction bases unmatched: 10. The CDR3 region is CASSSGQGLNANYGYTF. In nucleotides, the CDR3 is TGTGCCAGCAGCTCCGGACAGGGCTTGAATGCTAACTATGGCTACACCTTC. The entire variable domain, with the rest obtained from reference TRBV7-9 and TRBJ1-2, is as follows: DTGVSQNPRHKITKRGQNVTFRCDPISEHNRLYWYRQTLGQGPEFLTYFQNEAQLEKSRLLSDRFSAERPKGSFSTLEIQRTEQGDSAMYLCASSSGQGLNANYGYTFGSGTRLTVV.

The J gene is TRBJ1-5, the V gene TRBV11-2; D remains unclear. The CDR3 contains 13 residues. Per the germline V gene, CDR1 is SGHAT and CDR2 is FQNNGV. V was shortened by 2 bases and J by 2 bases, with 4 bases between the two germline ends. CDR3 sequence: CASSLKRNQPQHF. In DNA, the CDR3 is TGTGCCAGCAGCTTAAAGCGCAATCAGCCCCAGCATTTT.